Listed below are T cell receptor beta chains from one sample, sequenced in a study of molecular identifiers for immune sequencing clone quantification. One entry per CDR3 protein results from TCRdb running MiXCR on the PCR reads. This table has about 65,000 distinct CDR3 sequences, about 18% appearing once. Sequences were obtained from naive CD8+ T cells from blood, with Jurkat cell RNA spiked in. All receptors derive from a human donor in good health. Some libraries in this study had Jurkat cell RNA spiked in. The conserved cysteine and the conserved F or W are not part of the CDR3 here.

j_gene	v_gene	CDR3aa
TRBJ2-3	TRBV10-3	AISESISAASTDTQY
TRBJ1-1	TRBV3-1	ASSQDQGWGTEAF
TRBJ1-5	TRBV4-2	ASSQGGARDDQPQH
TRBJ2-1	TRBV7-6	ASSLAGPPNEQF
TRBJ2-5	TRBV14	ASSLTLAGAAETQY
TRBJ2-1	TRBV12-3/TRBV12-4	ASSSINSGKSQI
TRBJ2-7	TRBV5-5	ASSLPSGYEQY
TRBJ2-5	TRBV12-3/TRBV12-4	ASTLQQQETQY
TRBJ2-7	TRBV7-9	ASSLGTGFIYEQY
TRBJ2-3	TRBV5-1	ASSYGLESTDTQY
TRBJ2-1	TRBV5-1	ASSLEYRTSGVDNGQF
TRBJ2-5	TRBV27	ASSLAYQETQY